This T cell receptor (beta chain) was retrieved from a study of response to subunit inactivated influenza vaccine. Study observations and caveats: The authors put forward the suggestion that each seasonal influenza vaccination may bring in only a limited number of new T cells.

This clonotype occurred a few times. The antigen remains unidentified. MiXCR, run by TCRdb on the RT-PCR reads, gives a single entry per CDR3 protein. Among approximately 230,000 distinct CDR3 sequences listed, 12% were seen once. This clonotype was sampled from a man aged 45-65 years who received an inactivated influenza vaccine. Sequences were derived from non-naive T cells sorted from PBMCs, sampled roughly 15 days before vaccination.

The CDR3 reads CASSQDLASYEQYF. In nucleotides, the CDR3 is TGCGCCAGCAGCCAAGACTTGGCCAGCTACGAGCAGTACTTC. The chain couples TRBV4-3 to TRBJ2-7, with D unclear. CDR3 size: 14 residues. Trimming stripped 0 bases from V and 3 bases from J, with 9 bases between. Germline V gives CDR1 LGHNA, CDR2 YSLEER.